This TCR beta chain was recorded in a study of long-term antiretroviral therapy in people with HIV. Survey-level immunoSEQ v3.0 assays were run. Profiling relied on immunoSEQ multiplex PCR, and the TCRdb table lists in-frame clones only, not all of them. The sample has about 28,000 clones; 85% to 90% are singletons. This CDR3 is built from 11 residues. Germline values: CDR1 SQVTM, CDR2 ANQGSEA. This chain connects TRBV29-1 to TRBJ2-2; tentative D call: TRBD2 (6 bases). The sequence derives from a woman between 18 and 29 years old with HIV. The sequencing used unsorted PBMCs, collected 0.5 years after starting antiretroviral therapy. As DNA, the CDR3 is TGCGGGACGGGGGACACCGGGGAGCTGTTTTTT. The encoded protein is CGTGDTGELFF.